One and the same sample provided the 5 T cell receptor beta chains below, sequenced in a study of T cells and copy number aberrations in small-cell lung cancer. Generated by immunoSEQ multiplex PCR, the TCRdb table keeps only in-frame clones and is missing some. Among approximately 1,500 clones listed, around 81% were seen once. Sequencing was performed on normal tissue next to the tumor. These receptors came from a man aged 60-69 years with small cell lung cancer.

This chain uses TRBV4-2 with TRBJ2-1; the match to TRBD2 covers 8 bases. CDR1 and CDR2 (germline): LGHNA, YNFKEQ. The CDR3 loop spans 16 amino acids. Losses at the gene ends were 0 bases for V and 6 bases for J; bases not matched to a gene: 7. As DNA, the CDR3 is TGTGCCAGCAGCCAAGATGCAGCGGGAGTTTTCAATGAGCAGTTCTTC. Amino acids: CASSQDAAGVFNEQFF.

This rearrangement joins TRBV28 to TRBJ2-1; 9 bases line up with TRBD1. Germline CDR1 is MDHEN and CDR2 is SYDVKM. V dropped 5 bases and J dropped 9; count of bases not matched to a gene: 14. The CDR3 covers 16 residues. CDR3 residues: CASSLTTGTGRVEQFF. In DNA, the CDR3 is TGTGCCAGCAGTCTCACTACCGGGACAGGGAGGGTTGAGCAGTTCTTC.

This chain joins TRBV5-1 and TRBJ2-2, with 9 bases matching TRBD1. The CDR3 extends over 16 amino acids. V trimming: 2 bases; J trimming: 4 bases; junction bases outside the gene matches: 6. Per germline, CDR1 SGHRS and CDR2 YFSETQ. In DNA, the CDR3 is TGCGCCAGCAGCTTACGCTGGACAGGGGCCACCGGGGAGCTGTTTTTT. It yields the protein CASSLRWTGATGELFF.

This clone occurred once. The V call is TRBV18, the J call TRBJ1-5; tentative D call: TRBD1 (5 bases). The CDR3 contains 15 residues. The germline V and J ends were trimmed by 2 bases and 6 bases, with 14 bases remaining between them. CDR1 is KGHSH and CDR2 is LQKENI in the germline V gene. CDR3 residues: CASSPTGFGRQPQHF. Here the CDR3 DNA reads TGTGCCAGCTCACCAACAGGTTTCGGTCGTCAGCCCCAGCATTTT.

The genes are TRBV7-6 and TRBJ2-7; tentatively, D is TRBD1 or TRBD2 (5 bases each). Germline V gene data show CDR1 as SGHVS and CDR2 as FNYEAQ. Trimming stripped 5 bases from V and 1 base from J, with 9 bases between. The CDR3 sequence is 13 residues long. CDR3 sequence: CASSQGPSYEQYF. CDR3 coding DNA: TGTGCCAGCAGCCAGGGACCTTCCTACGAGCAGTACTTC.